A selection of T cell receptor beta chains follows, all from one sample in a study of CD8+ T cells in alopecia areata. Profiled with immunoSEQ multiplex PCR; TCRdb holds only in-frame clones, not every one. The sample holds 120,000 or so clones, 61% seen once. The specimen comprised CD4+ T cells sorted from blood, sampled at week 4, from a patient treated with tofacitinib. These receptor sequences come from a human donor with alopecia areata. Each CDR3 is given with its conserved first and last residue. D genes are given only for firm matches. Rows give clone size only sometimes, using once, few, many, or a class for an expanded clone.

CDR3 protein	CDR3 DNA	V gene	J gene	clone size	D gene
CASSIDLDPTTGYTF	TGTGCCAGTAGTATAGATCTTGACCCTACGACTGGCTACACCTTC	TRBV19	TRBJ1-2	few	NA
CASSVDPSGRSYEQYF	TGTGCCAGCAGCGTAGACCCGAGCGGGCGCTCCTACGAGCAGTACTTC	TRBV9	TRBJ2-7	NA	NA
CASSAGQRGGETQYF	TGCGCCAGCAGCGCGGGACAGAGAGGGGGAGAGACCCAGTACTTC	TRBV5-1	TRBJ2-5	NA	NA
CASSDRAGTEAFF	TGTGCCAGCAGTGACAGGGCGGGCACTGAAGCTTTCTTT	TRBV25-1	TRBJ1-1	NA	NA
CASSLEGGRSNEQFF	TGCGCCAGCAGCTTGGAGGGGGGGCGCAGCAATGAGCAGTTCTTC	TRBV5-1	TRBJ2-1	NA	NA
CASSFLGRGPQHF	TGTGCCAGCAGTTTCCTCGGCCGGGGGCCCCAGCATTTT	TRBV6-5	TRBJ1-5	NA	NA
CSVGGTPLGETQYF	TGCAGCGTTGGGGGGACCCCTCTCGGGGAGACCCAGTACTTC	TRBV29-1	TRBJ2-5	NA	NA
CASSLGHNEKLFF	TGTGCCAGCAGCCTAGGCCATAATGAAAAACTGTTTTTT	TRBV7-6	TRBJ1-4	NA	NA
CASSPRSQETQYF	TGTGCCAGCTCACCACGCAGCCAAGAGACCCAGTACTTC	TRBV18	TRBJ2-5	NA	NA
CASSLPTF	TGCGCCAGCAGCCTCCCCACCTTC	TRBV5-1	TRBJ1-2	NA	NA
CASSLGEGLTGANVLTF	TGTGCCAGCAGTTTAGGGGAGGGTCTAACTGGGGCCAACGTCCTGACTTTC	TRBV27	TRBJ2-6	NA	TRBD2
CARTKNVTGELFF	TGTGCCAGGACGAAGAATGTCACCGGGGAGCTGTTTTTT	TRBV2	TRBJ2-2	NA	NA
CATSRERLDTGELFF	TGTGCCACCAGCAGAGAACGTCTCGACACCGGGGAGCTGTTTTTT	TRBV15	TRBJ2-2	NA	NA
CASSVLASTDTQYF	TGTGCCAGCAGTGTTTTAGCTAGCACAGATACGCAGTATTTT	TRBV2	TRBJ2-3	NA	NA
CAWSAQGRAGELFF	TGTGCCTGGAGTGCACAGGGAAGGGCCGGGGAGCTGTTTTTT	TRBV30	TRBJ2-2	NA	NA
CASSFDSRGAQHF	TGTGCCAGCAGCTTCGACAGTCGTGGGGCCCAGCATTTT	TRBV7-9	TRBJ1-5	NA	NA
CASSPTGLNTEAFF	TGTGCCAGCTCACCGACAGGGCTGAACACTGAAGCTTTCTTT	TRBV18	TRBJ1-1	NA	TRBD1
CASSLVYGSSDTQYF	TGTGCCAGCAGCTTAGTATACGGGAGTTCGGATACGCAGTATTTT	TRBV7-8	TRBJ2-3	NA	NA
CASSLARDEPSDTQYF	TGTGCCAGCAGCTTGGCCAGGGACGAGCCCTCAGATACGCAGTATTTT	TRBV5-6	TRBJ2-3	few	NA
CASTLHAGTEAFF	TGTGCCTCGACGCTGCATGCTGGCACTGAAGCTTTCTTT	TRBV30	TRBJ1-1	NA	NA
CASSPRAVDTEAFF	TGTGCCAGCTCACCTCGGGCCGTCGACACTGAAGCTTTCTTT	TRBV18	TRBJ1-1	NA	NA
CAWTAGAFRLQETQYF	TGTGCCTGGACCGCGGGGGCGTTCCGACTCCAAGAGACCCAGTACTTC	TRBV30	TRBJ2-5	few	NA
CASSLVGGGAGEQYF	TGTGCCAGCAGTCTGGTCGGCGGGGGAGCCGGCGAGCAGTACTTC	TRBV27	TRBJ2-7	once	TRBD2
CASSLASGTSQYF	TGCGCCAGCAGCTTGGCTAGCGGGACATCGCAGTATTTT	TRBV5-1	TRBJ2-3	NA	TRBD2
CRGWGTEAFF	TGCAGGGGCTGGGGAACTGAAGCTTTCTTT	TRBV20-1	TRBJ1-1	NA	NA
CAWSVNRAAGNTIYF	TGTGCCTGGAGTGTCAACAGGGCGGCTGGAAACACCATATATTTT	TRBV30	TRBJ1-3	NA	NA
CAWTGEDGNTIYF	TGTGCCTGGACAGGGGAAGATGGAAACACCATATATTTT	TRBV30	TRBJ1-3	NA	NA
CASSQRERSYEQYF	TGTGCCAGCAGCCAGCGGGAGAGGTCCTACGAGCAGTACTTC	TRBV27	TRBJ2-7	NA	TRBD2
CASSVSQEETQYF	TGTGCCAGCAGCGTATCTCAGGAGGAGACCCAGTACTTC	TRBV9	TRBJ2-5	NA	NA
CASSLEQANYGYTF	TGCGCCAGCAGCTTGGAACAGGCCAACTATGGCTACACCTTC	TRBV5-1	TRBJ1-2	NA	NA
CASSTTGNTGELFF	TGTGCCAGCAGCACGACAGGGAACACCGGGGAGCTGTTTTTT	TRBV6-6	TRBJ2-2	NA	NA
CASSLVPGLAGYLYEQYF	TGTGCCAGCAGCTTAGTCCCCGGACTAGCGGGATACCTCTACGAGCAGTACTTC	TRBV7-6	TRBJ2-7	NA	TRBD2
CSGETGVGEQYF	TGCAGCGGCGAAACAGGGGTTGGCGAGCAGTACTTC	TRBV29-1	TRBJ2-7	NA	TRBD1
CASSTWGSYEQYF	TGTGCCAGCAGTACATGGGGCTCCTACGAGCAGTACTTC	TRBV27	TRBJ2-7	NA	NA
CAWTRKGGYEQYF	TGTGCCTGGACCAGAAAAGGCGGCTACGAGCAGTACTTC	TRBV30	TRBJ2-7	NA	NA
CSVVKNTEAFF	TGCAGCGTTGTCAAGAACACTGAAGCTTTCTTT	TRBV29-1	TRBJ1-1	NA	NA
CSVSRGPADEQFF	TGCAGCGTCTCCCGGGGGCCAGCCGATGAGCAGTTCTTC	TRBV29-1	TRBJ2-1	NA	NA
CASSQEMFSPLHF	TGCGCCAGCAGCCAAGAGATGTTCTCACCCCTCCACTTT	TRBV4-1	TRBJ1-6	NA	NA
CASSQRRGDIYTDTQYF	TGCGCCAGCAGCCAACGTCGGGGGGACATTTACACAGATACGCAGTATTTT	TRBV4-1	TRBJ2-3	NA	NA
CATQGALLQETQYF	TGCGCCACCCAGGGGGCCCTCCTCCAAGAGACCCAGTACTTC	TRBV23-1	TRBJ2-5	few	TRBD1
CASSYAGGPYEQYF	TGCGCCAGCAGCTACGCGGGAGGGCCCTACGAGCAGTACTTC	TRBV5-1	TRBJ2-7	NA	TRBD2
CASSIYNEQFF	TGTGCCAGTAGTATCTACAATGAGCAGTTCTTC	TRBV19	TRBJ2-1	NA	NA
CASSVKIGTGELFF	TGTGCCAGCAGCGTAAAGATAGGGACCGGGGAGCTGTTTTTT	TRBV9	TRBJ2-2	few	NA
CAWSPITGVYTF	TGTGCCTGGAGTCCTATCACAGGGGTCTACACCTTC	TRBV30	TRBJ1-2	NA	TRBD1
CASSLADTQYF	TGTGCCAGCAGCTTAGCAGATACGCAGTATTTT	TRBV11-2	TRBJ2-3	NA	NA
CASSQDGYTYGYTF	TGTGCCAGCAGCCAAGATGGGTATACCTATGGCTACACCTTC	TRBV14	TRBJ1-2	NA	NA
CASSYSGRVSSYGYTF	TGTGCCAGCAGTTACTCGGGCAGGGTCTCTTCATATGGCTACACCTTC	TRBV6-5	TRBJ1-2	NA	NA